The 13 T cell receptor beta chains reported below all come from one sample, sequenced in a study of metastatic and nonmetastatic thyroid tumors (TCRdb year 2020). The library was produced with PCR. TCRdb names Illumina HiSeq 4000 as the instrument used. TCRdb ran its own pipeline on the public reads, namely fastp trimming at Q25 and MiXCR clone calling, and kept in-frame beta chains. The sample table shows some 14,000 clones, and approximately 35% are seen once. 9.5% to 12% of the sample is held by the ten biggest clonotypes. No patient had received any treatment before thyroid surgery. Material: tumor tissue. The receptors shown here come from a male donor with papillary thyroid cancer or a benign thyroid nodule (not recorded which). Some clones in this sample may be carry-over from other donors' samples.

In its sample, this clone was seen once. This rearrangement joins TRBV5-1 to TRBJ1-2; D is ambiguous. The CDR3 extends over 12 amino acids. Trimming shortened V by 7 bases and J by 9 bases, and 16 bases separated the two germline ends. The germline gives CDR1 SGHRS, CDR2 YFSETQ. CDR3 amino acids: CASGLDGKCYTF. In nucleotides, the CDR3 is TGCGCCAGCGGACTTGACGGTAAATGCTACACCTTC.

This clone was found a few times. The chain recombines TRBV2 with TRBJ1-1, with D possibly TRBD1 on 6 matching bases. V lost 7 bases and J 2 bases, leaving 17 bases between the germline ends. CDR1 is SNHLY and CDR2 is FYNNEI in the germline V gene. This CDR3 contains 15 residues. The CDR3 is CASIARTVINTEAFF. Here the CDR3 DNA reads TGTGCCAGCATTGCCCGGACAGTGATTAACACTGAAGCTTTCTTT.

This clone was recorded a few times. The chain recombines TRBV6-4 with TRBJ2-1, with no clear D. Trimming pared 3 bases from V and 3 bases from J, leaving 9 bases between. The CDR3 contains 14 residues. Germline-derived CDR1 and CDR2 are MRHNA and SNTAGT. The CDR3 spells CASSDSAGYNEQFF. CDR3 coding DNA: TGTGCCAGCAGTGATTCGGCAGGCTACAATGAGCAGTTCTTC.

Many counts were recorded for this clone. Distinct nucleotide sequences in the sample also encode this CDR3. Here the CDR3 DNA reads TGCGCCAGCAGCTTGCTGAACACTGAAGCTTTCTTT. Encoded protein: CASSLLNTEAFF. This chain connects TRBV5-1 to TRBJ1-1; no definite D call. The CDR3 sequence is 12 residues long. The V gene lost 1 base and the J gene lost 0 bases, with 1 base spanning the gap. The germline CDR1 and CDR2 sequences are SGHRS and YFSETQ.

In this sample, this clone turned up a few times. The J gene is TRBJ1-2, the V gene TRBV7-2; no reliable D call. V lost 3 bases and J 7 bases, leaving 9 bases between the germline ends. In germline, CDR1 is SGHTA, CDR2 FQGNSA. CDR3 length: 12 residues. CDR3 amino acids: CASSLSVSGYTF. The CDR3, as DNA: TGTGCCAGCAGCTTGTCAGTTTCTGGCTACACCTTC.

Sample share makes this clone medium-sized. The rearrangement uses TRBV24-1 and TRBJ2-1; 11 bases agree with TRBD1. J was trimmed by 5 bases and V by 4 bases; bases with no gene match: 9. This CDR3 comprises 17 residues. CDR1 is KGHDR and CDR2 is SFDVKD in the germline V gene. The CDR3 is CATSDYSGDRGNNEQFF. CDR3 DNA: TGTGCCACCAGTGACTACTCGGGGGACAGGGGGAACAATGAGCAGTTCTTC.

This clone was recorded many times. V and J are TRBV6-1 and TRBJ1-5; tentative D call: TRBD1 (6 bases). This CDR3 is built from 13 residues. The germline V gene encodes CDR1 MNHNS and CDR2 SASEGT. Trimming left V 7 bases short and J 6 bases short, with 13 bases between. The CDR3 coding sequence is TGTGCCAGCATGGGGGGGGCAGGTCAGCCCCAGCATTTT. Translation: CASMGGAGQPQHF.

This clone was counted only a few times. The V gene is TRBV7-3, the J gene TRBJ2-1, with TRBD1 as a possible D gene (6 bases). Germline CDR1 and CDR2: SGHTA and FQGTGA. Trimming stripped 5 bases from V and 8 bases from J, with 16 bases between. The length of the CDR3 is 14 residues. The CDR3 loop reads CASSLVGGGDEQFF. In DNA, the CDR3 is TGTGCCAGCAGCCTCGTTGGGGGCGGTGATGAGCAGTTCTTC.

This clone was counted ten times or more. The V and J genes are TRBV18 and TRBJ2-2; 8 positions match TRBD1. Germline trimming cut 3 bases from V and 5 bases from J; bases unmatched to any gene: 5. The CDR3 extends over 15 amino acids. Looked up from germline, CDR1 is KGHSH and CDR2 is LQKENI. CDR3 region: CASSPRQGYTGELFF. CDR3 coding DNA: TGTGCCAGCTCACCCCGACAGGGGTATACCGGGGAGCTGTTTTTT.

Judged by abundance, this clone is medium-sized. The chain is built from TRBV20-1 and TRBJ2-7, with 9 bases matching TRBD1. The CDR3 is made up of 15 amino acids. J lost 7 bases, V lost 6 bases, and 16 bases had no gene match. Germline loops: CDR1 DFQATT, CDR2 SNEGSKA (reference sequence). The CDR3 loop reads CSAPNRDRGVREQYF. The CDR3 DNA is TGCAGTGCGCCGAACCGAGACAGGGGGGTACGGGAGCAGTACTTC.

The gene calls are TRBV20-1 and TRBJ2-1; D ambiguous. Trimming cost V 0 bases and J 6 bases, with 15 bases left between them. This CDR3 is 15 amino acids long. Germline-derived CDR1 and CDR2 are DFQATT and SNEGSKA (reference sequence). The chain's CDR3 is CSARDLLEVFNEQFF. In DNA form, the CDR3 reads TGCAGTGCTAGAGATCTACTGGAAGTTTTCAATGAGCAGTTCTTC.

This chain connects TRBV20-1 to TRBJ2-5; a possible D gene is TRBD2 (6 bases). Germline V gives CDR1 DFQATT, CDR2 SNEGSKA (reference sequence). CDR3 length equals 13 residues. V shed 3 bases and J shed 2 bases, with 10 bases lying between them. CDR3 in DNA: TGCAGTGCTAGTGCGGGGTCGCAAGAGACCCAGTACTTC. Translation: CSASAGSQETQYF.

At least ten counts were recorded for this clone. The DNA for the CDR3 is TGCAGCGTTGAGCCCACAATCGGGACAGGGGGAGGCTCTGGCTACACCTTC. Protein sequence: CSVEPTIGTGGGSGYTF. The rearrangement uses TRBV29-1 and TRBJ1-2; 11 positions agree with TRBD1. V lost 3 bases and J lost 7; bases outside the gene matches: 16. CDR1 and CDR2 (germline): SQVTM, ANQGSEA. This CDR3 contains 17 residues.